This T cell receptor (beta chain) derives from a study of CD8 T cells in Susac syndrome. Turning to the study itself: At the time their blood was drawn, patients with Susac syndrome were either therapy-naive, on corticosteroids (with some of them also receiving intravenous immunoglobulin), or on intravenous immunoglobulin alone.

V lost 7 bases and J lost 6; bases outside the gene matches: 4. CDR3 length equals 13 residues. Germline CDR1 is MNHEY and CDR2 is SVGEGT. Diagnostic criteria defined recently for definite or probable disease were met by the Susac syndrome patients. Random hexamers were used to reverse transcribe an amount of about 0.45 to 1 ug RNA. TCRdb fed the immunoSEQ multiplex PCR reads into MiXCR, producing one record per CDR3 protein. The table has about 83,000 distinct CDR3 sequences, around 96% seen once; the top ten hold approximately 0.39%. The J gene is TRBJ2-1, the V gene TRBV6-2 or TRBV6-3; 9 nucleotides match TRBD2. The TCR sequence derives from a human donor with Susac syndrome. The sequencing input was CD8+ T cells from PBMCs. The CDR3 DNA reads TGTGCCAGCAAGCTAGCGGGATCCAATGAGCAGTTCTTC. Protein sequence: CASKLAGSNEQFF.